This TCR beta chain came from a study of tissue T cells after allogeneic stem cell transplantation. The CDR3 consists of 15 residues. CDR1 and CDR2 from the germline V gene are KGHPV and FQNQEV (reference sequence). V shed 4 bases and J 4 bases; nucleotides not matched to a gene: 6. The assay was immunoSEQ multiplex PCR, and TCRdb's table has in-frame clones only and misses some. The sample contains under 5,500 clones, around half of which appear only once. Points on this clone: The gene names here belong to mouse. The CDR3 end is not reached by the read, which stops 1 residue before it; the germline J gene fills it in.

Documented time point: mouse harvest day 14 after allogeneic transplant. Tail vein injection delivered 10^7 T-cell-depleted bone marrow cells and 10^6 splenic CD5+ T cells. This rearrangement joins TRBV26 to TRBJ2-1; 8 bases align to TRBD1. The origin of this receptor is a female BALB/c mouse given C57BL/6 T cells with graft-versus-host disease after an allogeneic hematopoietic cell transplant. Sequencing was carried out using lymph node tissue. The CDR3 protein is CASSPQGAGYAEQFF. The sequenced part of the CDR3 DNA is TGTGCCAGCAGTCCCCAGGGGGCAGGGTATGCTGAGCAGTTC.